This T cell receptor (beta chain) was captured in a study of T cell responses to AZD1222 COVID-19 vaccine. Generated by immunoSEQ multiplex PCR, the TCRdb table keeps only in-frame clones and is missing some. The repertoire holds around 250,000 clones, with approximately 95% as singletons. Germline assignment: CDR1 SGDLS and CDR2 YYNGEE. The CDR3 is made up of 15 amino acids. J was trimmed by 2 bases and V by 2 bases; bases with no gene match: 2. This chain links TRBV9 with TRBJ2-4, with 9 bases identical to TRBD1. This TCR was recovered from an adult in good health. Material: peripheral blood, obtained on day 0 of AZD1222 vaccination. For the CDR3, the DNA is TGTGCCAGCAGCGTCGGACAGGGGACCAAAAACATTCAGTACTTC. Translating gives CASSVGQGTKNIQYF.